This T cell receptor (beta chain) was retrieved from a study of T cells after posttransplantation cyclophosphamide. Overall study findings and caveats: Later blood repertoires were often dominated by clones from the donor CD8+ memory compartment.

On this clone: The antigen remains undetermined.

Treatment was busulfan-fludarabine conditioning, a marrow graft, and cyclophosphamide on days +3 and +4. Germline CDR1 reads MNHNS; CDR2 reads SASEGT. Trimming took 7 bases from V and 8 from J; bases not matched to a gene: 8. This CDR3 comprises 13 residues. TCRdb keeps only in-frame clones here, not all; method: immunoSEQ multiplex PCR. Among thousands of clones listed, 74% were seen once. This receptor was identified in a male patient aged 25 to 39 who received an allogeneic stem cell transplant from a related donor, was CMV-positive, and had acute GVHD only. Some T cells may be graft donor cells. The chain is built from TRBV6-1 and TRBJ1-2, with 9 bases fitting TRBD1. The sequences come from PBMCs, collected almost 1,500 days after allogeneic stem cell transplant with posttransplant cyclophosphamide. In nucleotides, the CDR3 is TGTGCCAGCACCACGGGACAGGGTGACGGCTACACCTTC. This encodes CASTTGQGDGYTF.